This paragraph covers one TCR beta chain sequence. This entry is derived from a study of blood T cell repertoires in COVID-19. Study background: The study drew acute and convalescent COVID-19 samples from the United States, Italy and Spain.

As processed by the authors: Reference gene primers were amplified, and this amplification served to estimate nucleated cell counts. The table came from immunoSEQ multiplex PCR; TCRdb's copy has only in-frame clones and leaves some out. That table gives V, J and clone size, and the DNA gave D and trimming. The top ten hold about 2% of the sample, which has roughly 290,000 clones, approximately 83% seen once. V was cut by 3 bases and J by 2 bases, with 14 bases left in between. The length of the CDR3 is 15 residues. Germline V gene data show CDR1 as SGHRS and CDR2 as YFSETQ. The source is a man between 25 and 39 years old who had recovered from COVID-19. The chain couples TRBV5-1 to TRBJ2-5, with D possibly matching TRBD1 (6 bases). Material: PBMCs or T cells enriched from blood (not recorded which). CDR3 residues: CASSWNVGAQETQYF. DNA of the CDR3: TGCGCCAGCAGCTGGAACGTGGGGGCACAAGAGACCCAGTACTTC.